The present TCR beta chain was sequenced within a study of tumor T cells in aggressive B-cell lymphoma (dated by TCRdb to the late 2010s). Counted from cysteine to phenylalanine, this CDR3 has 14 amino acids. Only the CDR3 DNA is retained, 42 bases long and in frame from the first base. V ends up 7 bases short and J 1 base short, with an unmatched junction base count of 3. From a lookup of the germline V gene, CDR1 and CDR2 are SNHLY and FYNNEI. This clone has only one observation. The specificity of this receptor is unknown. No base quality information exists; no much larger clone differs at one position. Library construction relied on the immunoSEQ multiplex PCR assay. TCRdb holds this immuneACCESS table with in-frame rearrangements only. Some clones are missing; in checked studies, unresolved V genes explain under half, and the rest has no known cause. The sample table holds fewer than 3,500 clones, of which roughly 94% were seen once. The top ten clonotypes cover 2% to 2.5% of the sample.

The TCR sequence derives from an adult with diffuse large B cell lymphoma. In this chain, TRBV2 is recombined with TRBJ2-2, and 7 junction bases match TRBD1. The sample was tumor tissue. Read as DNA, the sequence is TGTGCCAGCAAAGGGACAGAGAACACCGGGGAGCTGTTTTTT. It translates as CASKGTENTGELFF. Reference TRBV2 and TRBJ2-2 genes cover what lies past the CDR3, so the full variable domain is EPEVTQTPSHQVTQMGQEVILRCVPISNHLYFYWYRQILGQKVEFLVSFYNNEISEKSEIFDDQFSVERPDGSNFTLKIRSTKLEDSAMYFCASKGTENTGELFFGEGSRLTVL.